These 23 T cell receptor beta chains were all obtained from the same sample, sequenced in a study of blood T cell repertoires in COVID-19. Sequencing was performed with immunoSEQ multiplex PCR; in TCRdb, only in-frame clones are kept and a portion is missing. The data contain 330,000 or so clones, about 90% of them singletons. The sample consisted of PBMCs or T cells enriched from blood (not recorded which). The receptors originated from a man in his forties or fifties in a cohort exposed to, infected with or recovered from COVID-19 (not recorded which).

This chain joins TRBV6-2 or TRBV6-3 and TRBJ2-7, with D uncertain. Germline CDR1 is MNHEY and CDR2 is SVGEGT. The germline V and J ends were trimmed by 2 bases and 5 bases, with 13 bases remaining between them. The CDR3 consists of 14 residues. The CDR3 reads CASSYELSYHEQYF. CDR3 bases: TGTGCCAGCAGTTACGAGCTTTCGTACCACGAGCAGTACTTC.

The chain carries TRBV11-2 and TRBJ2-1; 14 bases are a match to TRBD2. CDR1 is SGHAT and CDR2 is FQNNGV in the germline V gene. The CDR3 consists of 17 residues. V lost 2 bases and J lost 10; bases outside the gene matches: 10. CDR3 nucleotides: TGTGCCAGCAGCTTAAATCTACCGGGACTAGCGGGAGTAGAGCAGTTCTTC. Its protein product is CASSLNLPGLAGVEQFF.

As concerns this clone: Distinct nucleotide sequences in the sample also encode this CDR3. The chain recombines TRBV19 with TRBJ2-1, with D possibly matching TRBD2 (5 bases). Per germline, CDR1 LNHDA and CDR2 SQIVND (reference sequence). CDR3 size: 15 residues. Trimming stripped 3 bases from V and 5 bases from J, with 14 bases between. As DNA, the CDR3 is TGTGCCAGTAGTATCCGGCTAGCCCTAAACAATGAGCAGTTCTTC. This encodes CASSIRLALNNEQFF.

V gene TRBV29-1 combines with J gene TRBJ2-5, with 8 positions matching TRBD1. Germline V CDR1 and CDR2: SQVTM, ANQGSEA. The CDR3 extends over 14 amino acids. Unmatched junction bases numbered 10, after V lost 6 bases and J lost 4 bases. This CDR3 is CSVGGQGSTETQYF. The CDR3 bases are TGCAGCGTAGGAGGACAGGGATCTACAGAGACCCAGTACTTC.

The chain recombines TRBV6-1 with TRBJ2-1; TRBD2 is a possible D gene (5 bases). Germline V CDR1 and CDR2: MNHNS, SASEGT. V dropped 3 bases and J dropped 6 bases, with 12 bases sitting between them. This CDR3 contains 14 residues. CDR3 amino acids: CASSEGEGGNEQFF. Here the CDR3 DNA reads TGTGCCAGCAGTGAGGGAGAAGGAGGCAATGAGCAGTTCTTC.

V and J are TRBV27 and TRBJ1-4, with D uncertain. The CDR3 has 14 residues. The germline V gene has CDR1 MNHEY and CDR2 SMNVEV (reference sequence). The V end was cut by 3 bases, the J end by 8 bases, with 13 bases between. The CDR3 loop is CASSFGVPPEKLFF. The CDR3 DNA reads TGTGCCAGCAGTTTCGGGGTACCCCCAGAAAAACTGTTTTTT.

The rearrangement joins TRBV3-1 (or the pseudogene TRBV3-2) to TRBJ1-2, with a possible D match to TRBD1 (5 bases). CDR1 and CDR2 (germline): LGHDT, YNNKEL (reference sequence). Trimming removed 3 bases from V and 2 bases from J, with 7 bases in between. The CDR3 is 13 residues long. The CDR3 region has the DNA TGTGCCAGCAGCCAGGGGGGAAACTATGGCTACACCTTC. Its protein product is CASSQGGNYGYTF.

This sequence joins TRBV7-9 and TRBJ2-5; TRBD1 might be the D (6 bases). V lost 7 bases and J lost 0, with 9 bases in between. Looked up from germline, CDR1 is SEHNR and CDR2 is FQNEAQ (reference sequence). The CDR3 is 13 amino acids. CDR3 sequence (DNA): TGTGCCAGCATAAGGGGGTACCAAGAGACCCAGTACTTC. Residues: CASIRGYQETQYF. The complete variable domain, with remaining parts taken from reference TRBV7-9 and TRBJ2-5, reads DTGVSQNPRHKITKRGQNVTFRCDPISEHNRLYWYRQTLGQGPEFLTYFQNEAQLEKSRLLSDRFSAERPKGSFSTLEIQRTEQGDSAMYLCASIRGYQETQYFGPGTRLLVL.

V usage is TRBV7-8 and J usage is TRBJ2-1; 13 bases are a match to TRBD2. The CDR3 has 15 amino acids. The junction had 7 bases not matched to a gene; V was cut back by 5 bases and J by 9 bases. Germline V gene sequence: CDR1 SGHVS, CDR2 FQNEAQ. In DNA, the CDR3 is TGTGCCAGCAGCCCCGGGACTAGCGGGGTTACTGAGCAGTTCTTC. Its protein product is CASSPGTSGVTEQFF.

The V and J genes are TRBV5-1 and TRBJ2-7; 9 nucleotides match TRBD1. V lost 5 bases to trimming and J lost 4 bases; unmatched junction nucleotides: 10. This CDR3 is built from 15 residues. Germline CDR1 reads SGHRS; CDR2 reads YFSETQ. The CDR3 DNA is TGCGCCAGCAGATTCGCGGCCGGGACAGGGTACGAGCAGTACTTC. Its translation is CASRFAAGTGYEQYF.

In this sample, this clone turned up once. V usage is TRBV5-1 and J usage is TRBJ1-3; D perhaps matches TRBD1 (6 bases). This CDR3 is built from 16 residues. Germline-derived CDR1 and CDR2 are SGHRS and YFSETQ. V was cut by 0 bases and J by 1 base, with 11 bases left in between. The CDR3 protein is CASSLGSGASGNTIYF. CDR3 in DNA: TGCGCCAGCAGCTTGGGGTCAGGGGCATCTGGAAACACCATATATTTT.

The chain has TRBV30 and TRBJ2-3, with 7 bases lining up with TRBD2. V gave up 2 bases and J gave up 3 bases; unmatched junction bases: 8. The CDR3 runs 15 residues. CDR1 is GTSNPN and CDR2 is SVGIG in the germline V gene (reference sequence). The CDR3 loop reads CAWSMTSPSTDTQYF. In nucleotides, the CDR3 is TGTGCCTGGAGTATGACTAGCCCATCAACAGATACGCAGTATTTT.

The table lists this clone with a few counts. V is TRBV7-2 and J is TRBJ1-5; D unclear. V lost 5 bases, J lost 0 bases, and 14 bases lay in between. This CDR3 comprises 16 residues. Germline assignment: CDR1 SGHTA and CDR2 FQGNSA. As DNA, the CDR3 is TGTGCCAGCAGCGGCCGCACGGGGAATAGCAATCAGCCCCAGCATTTT. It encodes CASSGRTGNSNQPQHF.

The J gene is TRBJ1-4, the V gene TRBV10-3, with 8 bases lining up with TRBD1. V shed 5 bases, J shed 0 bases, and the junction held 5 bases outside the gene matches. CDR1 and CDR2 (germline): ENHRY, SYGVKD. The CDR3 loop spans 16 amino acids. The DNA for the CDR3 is TGTGCCATCAGTCCAGGACAGGGCTCAACTAATGAAAAACTGTTTTTT. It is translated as CAISPGQGSTNEKLFF.

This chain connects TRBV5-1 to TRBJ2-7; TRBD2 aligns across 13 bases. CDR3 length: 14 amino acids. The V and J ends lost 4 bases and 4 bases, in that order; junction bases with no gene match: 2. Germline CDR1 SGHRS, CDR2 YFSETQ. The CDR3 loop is CASSPGLAGYEQYF. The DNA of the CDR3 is TGCGCCAGCAGCCCGGGACTAGCGGGGTACGAGCAGTACTTC. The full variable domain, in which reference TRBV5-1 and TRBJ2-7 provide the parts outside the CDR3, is KAGVTQTPRYLIKTRGQQVTLSCSPISGHRSVSWYQQTPGQGLQFLFEYFSETQRNKGNFPGRFSGRQFSNSRSEMNVSTLELGDSALYLCASSPGLAGYEQYFGPGTRLTVT.

CDR3 nucleotides: TGTGCCAGCAGCGTAGATAACAGGGCCCGTAGAAACACCATATATTTT. It yields the protein CASSVDNRARRNTIYF. The chain carries TRBV9 and TRBJ1-3; maybe TRBD1 (6 bases). CDR3 length: 16 amino acids. CDR1 and CDR2 from the germline V gene are SGDLS and YYNGEE. Trimming took 0 bases from V and 5 from J, leaving 15 bases between them.

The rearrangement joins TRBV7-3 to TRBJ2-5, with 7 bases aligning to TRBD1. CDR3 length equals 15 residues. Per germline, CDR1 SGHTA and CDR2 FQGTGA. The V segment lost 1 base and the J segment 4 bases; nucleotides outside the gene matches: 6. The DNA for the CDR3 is TGTGCCAGCAGCTTAAGGGCAGGGGGAAGAGAGACCCAGTACTTC. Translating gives CASSLRAGGRETQYF.

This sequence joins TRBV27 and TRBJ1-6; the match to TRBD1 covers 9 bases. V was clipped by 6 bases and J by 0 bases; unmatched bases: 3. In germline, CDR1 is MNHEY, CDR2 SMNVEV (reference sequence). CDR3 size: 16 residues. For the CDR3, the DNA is TGTGCCAGCAGGGGACAGGGATCCTCCTATAATTCACCCCTCCACTTT. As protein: CASRGQGSSYNSPLHF.

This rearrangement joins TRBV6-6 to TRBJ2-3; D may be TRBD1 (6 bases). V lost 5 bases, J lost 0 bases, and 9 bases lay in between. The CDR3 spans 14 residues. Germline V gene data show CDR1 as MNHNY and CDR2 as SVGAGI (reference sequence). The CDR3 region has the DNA TGTGCCAGCAGTACCACAGGGAGCACAGATACGCAGTATTTT. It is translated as CASSTTGSTDTQYF.

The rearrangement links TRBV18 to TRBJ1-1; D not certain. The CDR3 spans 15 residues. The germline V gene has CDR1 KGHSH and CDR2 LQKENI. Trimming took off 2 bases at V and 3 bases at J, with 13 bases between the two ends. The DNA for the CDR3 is TGTGCCAGCTCACCAGGGAGTTTAGGGTACACTGAAGCTTTCTTT. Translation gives CASSPGSLGYTEAFF.

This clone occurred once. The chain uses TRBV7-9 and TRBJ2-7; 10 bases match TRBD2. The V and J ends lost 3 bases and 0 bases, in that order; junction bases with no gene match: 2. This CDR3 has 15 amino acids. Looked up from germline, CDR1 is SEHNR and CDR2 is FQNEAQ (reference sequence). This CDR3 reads CASSFGLAASYEQYF. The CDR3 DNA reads TGTGCCAGCAGCTTCGGACTAGCGGCCTCCTACGAGCAGTACTTC.

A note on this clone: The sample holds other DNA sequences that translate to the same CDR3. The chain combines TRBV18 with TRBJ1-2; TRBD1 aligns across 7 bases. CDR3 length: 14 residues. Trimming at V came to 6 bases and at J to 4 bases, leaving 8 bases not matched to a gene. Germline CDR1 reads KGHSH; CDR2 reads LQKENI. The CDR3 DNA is TGTGCCAGCTCTCCGGGACAGACAACCTATGGCTACACCTTC. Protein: CASSPGQTTYGYTF. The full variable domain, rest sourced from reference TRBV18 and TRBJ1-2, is NAGVMQNPRHLVRRRGQEARLRCSPMKGHSHVYWYRQLPEEGLKFMVYLQKENIIDESGMPKERFSAEFPKEGPSILRIQQVVRGDSAAYFCASSPGQTTYGYTFGSGTRLTVV.

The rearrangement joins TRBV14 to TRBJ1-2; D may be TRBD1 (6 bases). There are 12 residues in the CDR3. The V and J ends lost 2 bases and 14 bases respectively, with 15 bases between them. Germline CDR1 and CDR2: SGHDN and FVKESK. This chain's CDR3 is CASSQWAGRGTF. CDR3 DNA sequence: TGTGCCAGCAGCCAATGGGCAGGGAGGGGGACCTTC. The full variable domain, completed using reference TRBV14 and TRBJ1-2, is EAGVTQFPSHSVIEKGQTVTLRCDPISGHDNLYWYRRVMGKEIKFLLHFVKESKQDESGMPNNRFLAERTGGTYSTLKVQPAELEDSGVYFCASSQWAGRGTFGSGTRLTVV.